The 8 T cell receptor beta chains below all came from one sample that was sequenced in a study of radiotherapy plus CTLA-4 blockade in lung cancer. Measured with immunoSEQ multiplex PCR; TCRdb has only the in-frame clones, and not every one. The repertoire holds about 98,000 clones, with 82% as singletons. The source material was peripheral blood, sampled from a patient treated with radiotherapy plus ipilimumab. Every receptor here comes from a human donor with non-small cell lung cancer who had a partial response to radiotherapy plus ipilimumab.

The V call is TRBV9, the J call TRBJ1-1; D ambiguous. Germline V gene sequence: CDR1 SGDLS, CDR2 YYNGEE. The length of the CDR3 is 13 residues. With 6 bases removed from V and 7 bases from J, the gap between germline ends came to 16 bases. The CDR3 spells CASTSTVSGEAFF. The CDR3 nucleotides are TGTGCCAGCACCTCGACCGTGTCGGGTGAAGCTTTCTTT.

This clone came up a few times. The chain has TRBV6-5 and TRBJ1-5, with TRBD1 matching 9 bases. The CDR3 runs to 14 residues. Unmatched junction bases numbered 5, after V lost 4 bases and J lost 7 bases. Germline lookup yields CDR1 MNHEY and CDR2 SVGAGI. The CDR3 bases are TGTGCCAGCAGTTTGGGGACAGGGCAACAGCCCCAGCATTTT. Residues: CASSLGTGQQPQHF.

The genes are TRBV11-2 and TRBJ2-7; TRBD1 matches 8 bases. Germline trimming cut 2 bases from V and 0 bases from J; bases unmatched to any gene: 6. This CDR3 region has 16 residues. Germline assignment: CDR1 SGHAT and CDR2 FQNNGV. CDR3 in DNA: TGTGCCAGCAGCTTAATGCAGGGGGCCCTCTCCTACGAGCAGTACTTC. Its translation is CASSLMQGALSYEQYF. Based on the CDR3 plus reference TRBV11-2 and TRBJ2-7, the full variable domain is EAGVAQSPRYKIIEKRQSVAFWCNPISGHATLYWYQQILGQGPKLLIQFQNNGVVDDSQLPKDRFSAERLKGVDSTLKIQPAKLEDSAVYLCASSLMQGALSYEQYFGPGTRLTVT.

The chain is built from TRBV5-4 and TRBJ2-7, with D perhaps matching TRBD1 (8 bases). This CDR3 has 15 amino acids. Trimming took off 3 bases at V and 5 bases at J, with 18 bases between the two ends. Germline assignment: CDR1 SGHNT and CDR2 YYREEE (reference sequence). CDR3 region: CASSSGLQGGNEQYF. CDR3 bases: TGTGCCAGCAGCTCGGGACTACAGGGGGGGAACGAGCAGTACTTC.

The J gene is TRBJ2-7, the V gene TRBV13, with TRBD2 identical over 7 bases. Germline loops: CDR1 PRHDT, CDR2 FYEKMQ (reference sequence). This CDR3 has 15 residues. Trimming removed 2 bases from V and 0 bases from J; junction bases left unmatched: 4. CDR3 region: CASSLLAGDSYEQYF. The CDR3 DNA reads as TGTGCCAGCAGCTTATTGGCGGGAGACTCCTACGAGCAGTACTTC.

The CDR3 sequence: CASSLTASGRVHEQFF. CDR3 in DNA: TGTGCCAGCAGCTTAACAGCTAGCGGGAGAGTCCATGAGCAGTTCTTC. The chain links TRBV7-3 to TRBJ2-1; 10 nucleotides line up with TRBD2. From germline, CDR1 is SGHTA and CDR2 FQGTGA. The CDR3 covers 16 residues. With 0 bases clipped from V and 8 bases from J, the junction kept 7 bases outside the gene matches.

This sequence joins TRBV5-4 and TRBJ2-7, with 8 nucleotides matching TRBD1. Germline V gives CDR1 SGHNT, CDR2 YYREEE (reference sequence). The CDR3 sequence is 14 residues long. Trimming took 2 bases from V and 6 from J; bases not matched to a gene: 7. CDR3 region: CASSFQGARGEQYF. For the CDR3, the DNA is TGTGCCAGCAGCTTCCAGGGGGCGAGGGGCGAGCAGTACTTC.

The chain has TRBV2 and TRBJ2-2; 9 positions match TRBD1. From germline, CDR1 is SNHLY and CDR2 FYNNEI. The CDR3 spans 16 residues. The V segment lost 5 bases and the J segment 5 bases; nucleotides outside the gene matches: 9. For the CDR3, the DNA is TGTGCCAGCAGTCCCGACAGGGGGTCATTAACCGGGGAGCTGTTTTTT. Its translation: CASSPDRGSLTGELFF.